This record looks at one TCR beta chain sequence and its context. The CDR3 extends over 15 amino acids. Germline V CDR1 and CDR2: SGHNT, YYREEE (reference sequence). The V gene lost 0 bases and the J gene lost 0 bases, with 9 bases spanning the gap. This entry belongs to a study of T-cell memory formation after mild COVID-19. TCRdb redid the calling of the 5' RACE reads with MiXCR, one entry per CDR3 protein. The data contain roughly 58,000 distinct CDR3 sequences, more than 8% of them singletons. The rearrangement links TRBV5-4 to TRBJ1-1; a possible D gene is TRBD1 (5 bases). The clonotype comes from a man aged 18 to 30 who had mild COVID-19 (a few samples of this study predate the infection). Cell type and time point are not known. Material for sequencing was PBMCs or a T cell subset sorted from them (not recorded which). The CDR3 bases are TGTGCCAGCAGCTTGGGGGGCAATATGAACACTGAAGCTTTCTTT. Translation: CASSLGGNMNTEAFF. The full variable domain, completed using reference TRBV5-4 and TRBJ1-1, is ETGVTQSPTHLIKTRGQQVTLRCSSQSGHNTVSWYQQALGQGPQFIFQYYREEENGRGNFPPRFSGLQFPNYSSELNVNALELDDSALYLCASSLGGNMNTEAFFGQGTRLTVV.